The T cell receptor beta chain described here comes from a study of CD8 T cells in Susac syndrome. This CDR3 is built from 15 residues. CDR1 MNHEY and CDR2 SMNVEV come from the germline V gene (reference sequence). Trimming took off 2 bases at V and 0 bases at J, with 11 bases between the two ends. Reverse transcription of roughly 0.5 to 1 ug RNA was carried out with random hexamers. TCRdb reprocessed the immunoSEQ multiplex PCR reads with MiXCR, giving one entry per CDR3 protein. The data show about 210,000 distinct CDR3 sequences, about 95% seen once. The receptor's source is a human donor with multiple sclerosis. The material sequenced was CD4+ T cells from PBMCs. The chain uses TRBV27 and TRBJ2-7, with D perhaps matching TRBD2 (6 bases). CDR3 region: CASSLEAGISYEQYF. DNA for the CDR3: TGTGCCAGCAGTTTAGAGGCGGGGATCTCCTACGAGCAGTACTTC.